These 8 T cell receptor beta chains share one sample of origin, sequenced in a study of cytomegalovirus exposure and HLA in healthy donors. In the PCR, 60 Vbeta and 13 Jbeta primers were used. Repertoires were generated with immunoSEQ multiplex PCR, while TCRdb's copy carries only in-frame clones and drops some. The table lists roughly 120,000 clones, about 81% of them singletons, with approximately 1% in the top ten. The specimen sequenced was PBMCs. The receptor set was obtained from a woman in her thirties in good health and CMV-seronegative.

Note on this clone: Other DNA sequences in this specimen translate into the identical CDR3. Written as DNA, the CDR3 is TGTGCCAGCTCACCGGGGACAGGGAATCAGCCCCAGCATTTT. Protein: CASSPGTGNQPQHF. V gene TRBV18 combines with J gene TRBJ1-5; 9 nucleotides match TRBD1. V shed 3 bases and J 4 bases; nucleotides not matched to a gene: 1. Per germline, CDR1 KGHSH and CDR2 LQKENI. CDR3 length equals 14 residues.

The CDR3 is CSVEDSPRRNTGELFF. The DNA of the CDR3 is TGCAGCGTTGAGGACAGCCCCCGACGGAACACCGGGGAGCTGTTTTTT. This chain connects TRBV29-1 to TRBJ2-2; D possibly corresponds to TRBD1 (6 bases). The CDR3 spans 16 residues. Between the trimmed V and J ends, which lost 3 bases and 1 base, there was a span of 15 bases. Germline V CDR1 and CDR2: SQVTM, ANQGSEA.

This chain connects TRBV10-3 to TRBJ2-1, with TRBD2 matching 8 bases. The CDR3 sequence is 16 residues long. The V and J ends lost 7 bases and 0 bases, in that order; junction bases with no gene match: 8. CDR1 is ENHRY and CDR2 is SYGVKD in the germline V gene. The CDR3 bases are TGTGCCATCAAAGGGGCGGGGGGAAGCTCCTACAATGAGCAGTTCTTC. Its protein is CAIKGAGGSSYNEQFF.

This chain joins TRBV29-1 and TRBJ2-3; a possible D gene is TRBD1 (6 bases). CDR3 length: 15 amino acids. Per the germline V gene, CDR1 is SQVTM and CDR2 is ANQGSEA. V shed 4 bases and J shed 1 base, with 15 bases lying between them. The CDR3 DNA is TGCAGCGTTGTTGAGGGGGTCCTTCGCACAGATACGCAGTATTTT. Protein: CSVVEGVLRTDTQYF.

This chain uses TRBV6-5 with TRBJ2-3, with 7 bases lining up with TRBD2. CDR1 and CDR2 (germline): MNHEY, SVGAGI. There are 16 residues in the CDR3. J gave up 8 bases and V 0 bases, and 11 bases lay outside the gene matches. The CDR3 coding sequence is TGTGCCAGCAGTTACTCACTTCTAGGACTAGTTGGTACGCAGTATTTT. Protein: CASSYSLLGLVGTQYF.

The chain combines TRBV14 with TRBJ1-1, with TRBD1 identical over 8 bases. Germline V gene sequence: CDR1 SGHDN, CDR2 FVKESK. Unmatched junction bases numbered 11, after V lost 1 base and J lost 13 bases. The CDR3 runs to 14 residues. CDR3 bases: TGTGCCAGCAGCCAAGGGCCCCCCAGACAGGGGCTTTTCTTT. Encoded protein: CASSQGPPRQGLFF.

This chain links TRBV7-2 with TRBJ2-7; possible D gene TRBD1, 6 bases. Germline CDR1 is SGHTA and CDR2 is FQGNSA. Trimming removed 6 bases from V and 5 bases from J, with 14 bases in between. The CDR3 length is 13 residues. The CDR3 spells CASSFDRRNEQYF. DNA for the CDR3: TGTGCCAGCAGTTTTGACAGGCGAAACGAGCAGTACTTC. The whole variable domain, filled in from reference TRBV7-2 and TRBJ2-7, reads GAGVSQSPSNKVTEKGKDVELRCDPISGHTALYWYRQSLGQGLEFLIYFQGNSAPDKSGLPSDRFSAERTGGSVSTLTIQRTQQEDSAVYLCASSFDRRNEQYFGPGTRLTVT.

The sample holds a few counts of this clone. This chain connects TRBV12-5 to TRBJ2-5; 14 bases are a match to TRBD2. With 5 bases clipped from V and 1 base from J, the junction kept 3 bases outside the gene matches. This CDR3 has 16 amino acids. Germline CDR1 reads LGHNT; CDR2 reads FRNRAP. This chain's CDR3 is CASGRTSGGSQETQYF. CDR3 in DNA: TGTGCTAGTGGTAGGACTAGCGGGGGGTCCCAAGAGACCCAGTACTTC.